This is a list of T cell receptor beta chains from one sample in a study of control samples from healthy donors and cancer patients. Sequenced by immunoSEQ multiplex PCR; TCRdb stores in-frame clones only, minus some. Of around 130,000 clones detected, more than 70% appear once; the ten largest clones hold about two fifths. The specimen was blood. These receptors all come from a man aged 50 to 59 in good health. Each CDR3 is given with its conserved first and last residue. The order of the fields is CDR3 protein, CDR3 DNA, CDR3 length, D gene, J gene, V gene. A D gene is named only where the DNA matches it firmly.

CDR3aa: CASSTGLAGASYDSYEQYF
CDR3nt: TGTGCCAGCAGCACGGGACTAGCGGGGGCCTCATACGACTCCTACGAGCAGTACTTC
len: 19
d_gene: TRBD2
j_gene: TRBJ2-7
v_gene: TRBV9

CDR3aa: CASSEDTNYGYTF
CDR3nt: TGTGCCAGCAGTGAGGACACGAACTATGGCTACACCTTC
len: 13
d_gene: .
j_gene: TRBJ1-2
v_gene: TRBV2

CDR3aa: CASSYDRVGLNTEAFF
CDR3nt: TGTGCCAGCAGTTACGACAGGGTAGGGTTGAACACTGAAGCTTTCTTT
len: 16
d_gene: TRBD1
j_gene: TRBJ1-1
v_gene: TRBV6-5

CDR3aa: CASSLSPARTVVPYEQYF
CDR3nt: TGTGCCAGCAGTTTATCTCCAGCTAGGACGGTGGTTCCCTACGAGCAGTACTTC
len: 18
d_gene: .
j_gene: TRBJ2-7
v_gene: TRBV27

CDR3aa: CASSLESGGTEAFF
CDR3nt: TGTGCCAGCAGCTTAGAATCTGGGGGCACTGAAGCTTTCTTT
len: 14
d_gene: .
j_gene: TRBJ1-1
v_gene: TRBV11-1

CDR3aa: CASSKVEGRWGYTF
CDR3nt: TGTGCCAGCAGCAAAGTGGAGGGGCGCTGGGGCTACACCTTC
len: 14
d_gene: .
j_gene: TRBJ1-2
v_gene: TRBV21-1

CDR3aa: CASSGGLAGQSSYNEQFF
CDR3nt: TGTGCCAGCAGCGGGGGACTAGCGGGCCAGAGCTCCTACAATGAGCAGTTCTTC
len: 18
d_gene: TRBD2
j_gene: TRBJ2-1
v_gene: TRBV9

CDR3aa: CASSLGSRNYGYTF
CDR3nt: TGTGCCAGCAGCTTAGGATCCCGTAACTATGGCTACACCTTC
len: 14
d_gene: .
j_gene: TRBJ1-2
v_gene: TRBV7-2

CDR3aa: CASSSTGTGGWGAGTEAFF
CDR3nt: TGTGCCAGCAGCTCTACCGGGACAGGGGGTTGGGGGGCAGGCACTGAAGCTTTCTTT
len: 19
d_gene: TRBD1
j_gene: TRBJ1-1
v_gene: TRBV9

CDR3aa: CASSRRNYGYTF
CDR3nt: TGTGCCAGCAGCAGACGGAACTATGGCTACACCTTC
len: 12
d_gene: .
j_gene: TRBJ1-2
v_gene: TRBV12-3/TRBV12-4

CDR3aa: CAWSVLGTDNQPQHF
CDR3nt: TGTGCCTGGAGTGTCTTAGGGACGGACAATCAGCCCCAGCATTTT
len: 15
d_gene: .
j_gene: TRBJ1-5
v_gene: TRBV30

CDR3aa: CATSRDKTVLQPQHF
CDR3nt: TGTGCCACCAGCAGAGATAAAACAGTGCTTCAGCCCCAGCATTTT
len: 15
d_gene: .
j_gene: TRBJ1-5
v_gene: TRBV15

CDR3aa: CASSDRLIPEYGYTF
CDR3nt: TGTGCCAGCAGCGACCGGTTGATCCCGGAGTATGGCTACACCTTC
len: 15
d_gene: .
j_gene: TRBJ1-2
v_gene: TRBV6-5

CDR3aa: CASSPRTGGLWNTEAFF
CDR3nt: TGTGCCAGCAGCCCCCGGACAGGGGGCTTATGGAACACTGAAGCTTTCTTT
len: 17
d_gene: TRBD1
j_gene: TRBJ1-1
v_gene: TRBV7-2

CDR3aa: CASSPTEETQYF
CDR3nt: TGTGCCAGCTCACCAACGGAAGAGACCCAGTACTTC
len: 12
d_gene: .
j_gene: TRBJ2-5
v_gene: TRBV18

CDR3aa: CATSRDRPVTYEQYF
CDR3nt: TGTGCCACCAGCAGAGATCGCCCAGTGACCTACGAGCAGTACTTC
len: 15
d_gene: .
j_gene: TRBJ2-7
v_gene: TRBV15

CDR3aa: CASSLARRAGGYTF
CDR3nt: TGTGCCAGCAGCTTAGCGCGCAGGGCCGGGGGCTACACCTTC
len: 14
d_gene: .
j_gene: TRBJ1-2
v_gene: TRBV7-2

CDR3aa: CASSGLAGAGELFF
CDR3nt: TGTGCCAGCAGTGGACTAGCGGGGGCCGGGGAGCTGTTTTTT
len: 14
d_gene: TRBD2
j_gene: TRBJ2-2
v_gene: TRBV6-4

CDR3aa: CASRKQETYTDTQYF
CDR3nt: TGTGCCAGCAGGAAACAGGAGACTTACACAGATACGCAGTATTTT
len: 15
d_gene: .
j_gene: TRBJ2-3
v_gene: TRBV6-5

CDR3aa: CASILDSLNEKLFF
CDR3nt: TGTGCCAGCATCCTGGACAGCCTTAATGAAAAACTGTTTTTT
len: 14
d_gene: .
j_gene: TRBJ1-4
v_gene: TRBV2

CDR3aa: CASSVGAGDYEQYF
CDR3nt: TGTGCCAGCAGCGTAGGTGCAGGGGACTACGAGCAGTACTTC
len: 14
d_gene: .
j_gene: TRBJ2-7
v_gene: TRBV9

CDR3aa: CASSWTGDPPTYGYTF
CDR3nt: TGTGCCAGCAGTTGGACAGGGGACCCGCCGACCTATGGCTACACCTTC
len: 16
d_gene: TRBD1
j_gene: TRBJ1-2
v_gene: TRBV6-2/TRBV6-3

CDR3aa: CAWSVLSGGGTGELFF
CDR3nt: TGTGCCTGGAGTGTACTTAGCGGGGGAGGCACCGGGGAGCTGTTTTTT
len: 16
d_gene: TRBD2
j_gene: TRBJ2-2
v_gene: TRBV30

CDR3aa: CASSPEGGTGELFF
CDR3nt: TGTGCCAGCTCACCGGAAGGGGGCACCGGGGAGCTGTTTTTT
len: 14
d_gene: .
j_gene: TRBJ2-2
v_gene: TRBV18